This entry is about one TCR beta chain. Antigen specificity is unknown. This sample is drawn from a study of cytomegalovirus exposure and HLA in healthy donors. This PCR relied on a set of 60 Vbeta primers and 13 Jbeta primers. Using immunoSEQ multiplex PCR, the repertoire was profiled, and TCRdb retains in-frame clones only, with some absent. The sample comprises under 200,000 clones, about three quarters of which are singletons, and 2.5% to 4% rests with the top ten. General observations from the study: A likely sequencing artifact accounted for one observed cluster of highly shared sequence variants.

V was cut by 5 bases and J by 5 bases, with 12 bases left in between. This CDR3 comprises 13 residues. Germline V gene lookup returns CDR1 MRHNA and CDR2 SNTAGT. The sample comprised PBMCs. The rearrangement uses TRBV6-4 and TRBJ2-5; a possible D gene is TRBD2 (5 bases). The source is a woman aged 45 to 65 in good health and CMV-seropositive. The CDR3 reads CASSPGLWETQYF. The CDR3 DNA reads as TGTGCCAGCAGTCCCGGACTTTGGGAGACCCAGTACTTC.